By sample fraction, the clone carrying this T cell receptor beta chain is medium-sized (0.01 to 0.1%). These data belong to a study of long-term antiretroviral therapy in people with HIV. It was version v3.0 of the immunoSEQ assay that was run at survey level. Sequencing aimed to cover about 40,000-55,000 T-cell genomes per sample. Sequencing was performed with immunoSEQ multiplex PCR; in TCRdb, only in-frame clones are kept and a portion is missing. The sample includes around 21,000 clones, 81% of them seen just once. The CDR3 runs to 15 residues. Germline CDR1 reads SNHLY; CDR2 reads FYNNEI. The V and J ends lost 5 bases and 3 bases, in that order; junction bases with no gene match: 10.

The chain has TRBV2 and TRBJ2-7; 7 bases match TRBD1. The specimen comprised unsorted PBMCs, sampled 1.5 years after starting antiretroviral therapy. The clonotype comes from a man aged 25 to 45 with HIV. The CDR3 DNA reads as TGTGCCAGCAGTCCGGATACAGGGGCCCGCTACGAGCAGTACTTC. Protein product: CASSPDTGARYEQYF. The full variable domain, with the rest looked up from reference TRBV2 and TRBJ2-7, is EPEVTQTPSHQVTQMGQEVILRCVPISNHLYFYWYRQILGQKVEFLVSFYNNEISEKSEIFDDQFSVERPDGSNFTLKIRSTKLEDSAMYFCASSPDTGARYEQYFGPGTRLTVT.